A selection of T cell receptor beta chains follows, all from one sample in a study of OX40 agonist ivuxolimab in advanced cancers. Sequencing was performed with immunoSEQ multiplex PCR; in TCRdb, only in-frame clones are kept and a portion is missing. The data contain about 27,000 clones, 65% to 80% of them singletons. The starting material was CD4+ or CD8+ T cells sorted from blood, obtained in a trial of the OX40 agonist ivuxolimab. The receptor set was obtained from an adult with an advanced solid tumor such as melanoma, head and neck, liver or kidney cancer. Both conserved end residues are part of each CDR3. A D gene is named only where the DNA matches it firmly. For some rows the clone size is stated as once, few or many, or as a class when expanded; others skip it.

>-|-|TRBJ1-6|TRBV9
TGTGCCAGCAGCGTAGACCCCTGGTCACCCCTCCACTTT
CASSVDPWSPLHF
>-|-|TRBJ1-4|TRBV5-4
TGTGCCAGCAGCTCCACCGGGGGGGCTAATGAAAAACTGTTTTTT
CASSSTGGANEKLFF
>-|-|TRBJ1-2|TRBV10-2
TGCGCCAGCAGTGAGTCCCAAGGGGCCGGCTATGGCTACACCTTC
CASSESQGAGYGYTF
>few|-|TRBJ1-2|TRBV7-9
TGTGCCAGCAGCCCCGAGGGAGGCTATGGCTACACCTTC
CASSPEGGYGYTF
>few|-|TRBJ1-1|TRBV5-1
TGCGCCAGCAGCTTAGGGTTCGGCACTGAAGCTTTCTTT
CASSLGFGTEAFF
>-|-|TRBJ2-7|TRBV4-3
TGCGCCAGCAGCCAGGAAGACTCCTACGAGCAGTACTTC
CASSQEDSYEQYF
>-|TRBD1|TRBJ2-1|TRBV7-9
TGTGCCAGCAGCACGCGACAGGGAGTGAATGAGCAGTTCTTC
CASSTRQGVNEQFF
>few|-|TRBJ1-1|TRBV11-2
TGTGCCAGCAGCTCCCACCGGGACCGGGTCACTGAAGCTTTCTTT
CASSSHRDRVTEAFF
>-|TRBD2|TRBJ2-1|TRBV6-1
TGTGCCACCGGGCGGGGGGAAACCTACAATGAGCAGTTCTTC
CATGRGETYNEQFF
>-|-|TRBJ2-7|TRBV19
TGTGCCAGTAGTATGAGGCTACAGGGCCCCTACGAGCAGTACTTC
CASSMRLQGPYEQYF
>-|TRBD1|TRBJ1-2|TRBV19
TGTGCCAGTAGTGTAACAAGGGACAGATCCTATGGCTACACCTTC
CASSVTRDRSYGYTF
>-|-|TRBJ1-2|TRBV6-5
TGTGCCAGCAGTTCAAGTGTAGGGGTGTATGGCTACACCTTC
CASSSSVGVYGYTF
>few|-|TRBJ2-7|TRBV5-5
TGTGCCAGCAGCTTTAGTGTCAGGGACTCCTACGAGCAGTACTTC
CASSFSVRDSYEQYF
>-|-|TRBJ1-3|TRBV6-1
TGTGCCAGCAGTCGAAAACAGGTTCAAGGAAACACCATATATTTT
CASSRKQVQGNTIYF
>once|TRBD2|TRBJ2-5|TRBV5-4
TGTGCCAGCAGCTTGGCGCTAGCGGATCAAGAGACCCAGTACTTC
CASSLALADQETQYF
>-|-|TRBJ2-1|TRBV9
TGTGCCAGCAGCGTCGGGCCCAGCGGGAATGAGCAGTTCTTC
CASSVGPSGNEQFF
>few|TRBD1|TRBJ1-6|TRBV5-6
TGTGCCAGCAGCTTCGTGGGACAGGGGAATTCACCCCTCCACTTT
CASSFVGQGNSPLHF
>-|-|TRBJ2-3|TRBV9
TGTGCCAGCAGCGTAGGGGCGACAGGTAGGACAGATACGCAGTATTTT
CASSVGATGRTDTQYF
>-|-|TRBJ2-2|TRBV5-6
TGTGCCAGCAGCTTGATCGGGGAGCTGTTTTTT
CASSLIGELFF
>once|-|TRBJ2-6|TRBV7-9
TGTGCCAGCAGCTTAGGTAACCCCGTAGGGGCCAACGTCCTGACTTTC
CASSLGNPVGANVLTF
>-|-|TRBJ2-7|TRBV5-4
TGTGCCAGCAGCTTGGTCCCCGGGGGCGAGCAGTACTTC
CASSLVPGGEQYF
>-|-|TRBJ2-7|TRBV6-5
TGTGCCAGCAGCCGCTTGGGTGAGCAGTACTTC
CASSRLGEQYF
>-|-|TRBJ1-1|TRBV9
TGTGCCAGCAGCGGGAACACTGAAGCTTTCTTT
CASSGNTEAFF
>-|TRBD1|TRBJ2-1|TRBV11-1
TGTGCCAGCAGCTTAGGAGACAGGGGTAATGAGCAGTTCTTC
CASSLGDRGNEQFF
>-|-|TRBJ1-1|TRBV13
TGTGCCAGCAGCTTGTACACTGAAGCTTTCTTT
CASSLYTEAFF
>-|TRBD1|TRBJ2-7|TRBV7-2
TGTGCCAGCAGCTTAGAACCCAGGGGGCGGAACGAGCAGTACTTC
CASSLEPRGRNEQYF
>-|TRBD1|TRBJ2-6|TRBV5-8
TGTGCCAGCAGCTTGGGGGCGCCAGGGGGCTCTGGGGCCAACGTCCTGACTTTC
CASSLGAPGGSGANVLTF
>-|-|TRBJ2-1|TRBV29-1
TGCAGCCTTGATACAGGGGAGGTCTACAATGAGCAGTTCTTC
CSLDTGEVYNEQFF
>-|TRBD1|TRBJ1-3|TRBV2
TGTGCCTCCGAACAGGGGGGAAACACCATATATTTT
CASEQGGNTIYF
>-|-|TRBJ2-7|TRBV7-8
TGTGCCAGCAGCTTAAATCGGGCAGGACCGAGCGAGCAGTACTTC
CASSLNRAGPSEQYF
>-|TRBD1|TRBJ1-5|TRBV6-1
TGTGCCAGCAGCCTGACAGGGGGTAGCAATCAGCCCCAGCATTTT
CASSLTGGSNQPQHF
>-|TRBD1|TRBJ1-5|TRBV14
TGTGCCAGCAGCCAAACAGGGGCCGGGCCCCAGCATTTT
CASSQTGAGPQHF
>-|-|TRBJ1-1|TRBV6-6
TGTGCCAGCAGTTACCGCCTCGGTGGAAGGGACACTGAAGCTTTCTTT
CASSYRLGGRDTEAFF
>-|TRBD2|TRBJ2-1|TRBV4-1
TGCGCCAGCAGCCAAGAATTGGTAGCGGGGGGGCACGAGCAGTTCTTC
CASSQELVAGGHEQFF
>-|-|TRBJ1-5|TRBV19
TGTGCCAGTAGTATTTATTATAGCAATCAGCCCCAGCATTTT
CASSIYYSNQPQHF
>-|TRBD1|TRBJ1-3|TRBV2
TGTGCCGGAGGGACAGGGGCGGCTGGAAACACCATATATTTT
CAGGTGAAGNTIYF
>medium-sized|-|TRBJ2-7|TRBV14
TGTGCCAGCAGACAAGGGGGGTTGGGCTCCTACGAGCAGTACTTC
CASRQGGLGSYEQYF
>-|-|TRBJ2-1|TRBV5-1
TGCGCCAGCAGCTTGGGGAGGTACCTAAGGAATGAGCAGTTCTTC
CASSLGRYLRNEQFF
>-|-|TRBJ1-1|TRBV4-3
TGCGCCAGCAGCCAAGAAAGGGTCGGTACTGAAGCTTTCTTT
CASSQERVGTEAFF
>-|-|TRBJ1-2|TRBV18
TGTGCCAGCTCAGCCCAGGGGCGGTCGAGCTATGGCTACACCTTC
CASSAQGRSSYGYTF
>-|TRBD1|TRBJ2-2|TRBV4-3
TGCGCCAGCAGCCGGGTAGGGGGCGGCGGGGAGCTGTTTTTT
CASSRVGGGGELFF
>few|-|TRBJ1-6|TRBV6-5
TGTGCCAGCAGTAGCGGGTCGCGTTCACCCCTCCACTTT
CASSSGSRSPLHF
>-|-|TRBJ2-1|TRBV2
TGTGCCAGCAGTGAATCGGCTAGCTGGGATGAGCAGTTCTTC
CASSESASWDEQFF
>once|-|TRBJ2-7|TRBV11-3
TGTGCCAGCGGAGATCAGGTTCCCTACGAGCAGTACTTC
CASGDQVPYEQYF
>once|TRBD1|TRBJ2-7|TRBV19
TGTGCCAGTAGTGACCGCGACAGGGGCTACGAGCAGTACTTC
CASSDRDRGYEQYF
>once|-|TRBJ1-1|TRBV10-2
TGCGCCAGCAGTGAGTCAAGGGGCACTGAAGCTTTCTTT
CASSESRGTEAFF
>-|-|TRBJ2-2|TRBV29-1
TGCAGCGTGGGGTGGCTAAACACCGGGGAGCTGTTTTTT
CSVGWLNTGELFF
>-|-|TRBJ2-7|TRBV7-3
TGTGCCAGCAGCCTTGACGCCTCAACCTCCTACGAGCAGTACTTC
CASSLDASTSYEQYF
>-|-|TRBJ1-2|TRBV28
TGTGCCAGCAGTTTGTCGGCGGGAGTGGATGGCTACACCTTC
CASSLSAGVDGYTF
>-|TRBD2|TRBJ2-3|TRBV5-1
TGCGCCAGCAGCTTGGGCGGGGGGCCGACCGGCACAGATACGCAGTATTTT
CASSLGGGPTGTDTQYF
>-|-|TRBJ1-4|TRBV18
TGTGCCAGCTCACCAGGGGAAGGTGAAAAACTGTTTTTT
CASSPGEGEKLFF